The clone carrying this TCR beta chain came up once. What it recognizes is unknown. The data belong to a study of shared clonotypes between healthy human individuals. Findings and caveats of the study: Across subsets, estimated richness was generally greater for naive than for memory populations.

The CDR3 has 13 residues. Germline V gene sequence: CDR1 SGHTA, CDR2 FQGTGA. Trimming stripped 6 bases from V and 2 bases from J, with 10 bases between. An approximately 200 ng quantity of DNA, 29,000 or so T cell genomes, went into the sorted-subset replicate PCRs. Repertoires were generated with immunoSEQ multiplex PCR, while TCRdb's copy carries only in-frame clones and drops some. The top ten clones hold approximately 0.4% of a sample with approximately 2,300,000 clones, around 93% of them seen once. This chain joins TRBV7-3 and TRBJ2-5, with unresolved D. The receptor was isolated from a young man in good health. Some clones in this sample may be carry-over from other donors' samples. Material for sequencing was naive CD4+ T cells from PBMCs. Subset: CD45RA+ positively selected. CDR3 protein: CASSRRNQETQYF. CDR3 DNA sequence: TGTGCCAGCAGTCGACGCAATCAAGAGACCCAGTACTTC.